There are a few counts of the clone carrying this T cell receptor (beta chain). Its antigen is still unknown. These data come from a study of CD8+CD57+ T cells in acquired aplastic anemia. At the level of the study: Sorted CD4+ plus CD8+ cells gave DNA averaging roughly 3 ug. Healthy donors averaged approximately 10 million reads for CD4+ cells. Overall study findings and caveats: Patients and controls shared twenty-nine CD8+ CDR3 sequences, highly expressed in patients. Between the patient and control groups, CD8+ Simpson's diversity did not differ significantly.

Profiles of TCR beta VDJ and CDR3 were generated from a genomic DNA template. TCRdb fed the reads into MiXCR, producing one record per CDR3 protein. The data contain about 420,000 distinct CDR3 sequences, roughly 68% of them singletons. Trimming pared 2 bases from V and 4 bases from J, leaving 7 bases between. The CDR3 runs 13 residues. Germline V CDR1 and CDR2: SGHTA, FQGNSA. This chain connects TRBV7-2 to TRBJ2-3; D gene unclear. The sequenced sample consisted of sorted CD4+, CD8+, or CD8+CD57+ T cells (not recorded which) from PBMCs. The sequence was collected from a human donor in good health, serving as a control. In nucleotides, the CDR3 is TGTGCCAGCAGCTTAAGGGTTCCAGATACGCAGTATTTT. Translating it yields CASSLRVPDTQYF. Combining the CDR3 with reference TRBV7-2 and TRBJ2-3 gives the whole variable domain GAGVSQSPSNKVTEKGKDVELRCDPISGHTALYWYRQSLGQGLEFLIYFQGNSAPDKSGLPSDRFSAERTGGSVSTLTIQRTQQEDSAVYLCASSLRVPDTQYFGPGTRLTVL.